The rows below give T cell receptor beta chains drawn from one sample of a study of regulatory T cells in long-lasting Graves disease. TCRdb ran MiXCR on the multiplex PCR reads and lists one entry per CDR3 protein. The table has over 500,000 distinct CDR3 sequences, roughly 15% seen once. These sequences were also reported in another study, on T cells in Graves' hyperthyroidism and ophthalmopathy.

Sequencing used peripheral blood mononuclear cells (PBMCs), obtained at new diagnosis, from a patient treated with antithyroid drugs. These receptors came from a woman under 40 with Graves disease. Each CDR3 is given with its conserved first and last residue. A D gene is named only where the DNA matches it firmly. Only part of the rows carry a size: once, few, many, or a class if the clone is expanded.

size	D	V	J	DNA	CDR3
few	TRBD2	TRBV7-6	TRBJ2-3	TGTGCCAGCAGCTTAAATCCCACTAGCGGGGATACGCAGTATTTT	CASSLNPTSGDTQYF
.	.	TRBV20-1	TRBJ1-1	TGCAGTGCTAAACAGGGAAACACTGAAGCTTTCTTT	CSAKQGNTEAFF
few	.	TRBV28	TRBJ1-2	TGTGCCAGCAGTTCCGGGACTTCCTATGGCTACACCTTC	CASSSGTSYGYTF
many	.	TRBV11-2	TRBJ1-1	TGTGCCAGCAGCTTAGGACCCCTTTTAACTGAAGCTTTCTTT	CASSLGPLLTEAFF
.	TRBD2	TRBV7-2	TRBJ2-5	TGTGCCAGCAGCTTAGGGCTAGCGGGAGTCGATATGCAGTACTTC	CASSLGLAGVDMQYF
few	.	TRBV19	TRBJ2-1	TGTGCCAGTAGTATAAGGGACAAACGCAAACTGGGCAATGAGCAGTTCTTC	CASSIRDKRKLGNEQFF
many	TRBD1	TRBV2	TRBJ2-3	TGTGCCAGCTCGGGACAGGGCACAGATACGCAGTATTTT	CASSGQGTDTQYF
many	.	TRBV30	TRBJ2-7	TGTGCCTGGAGTGTTGGGTACTCCTACGAGCAGTACTTC	CAWSVGYSYEQYF
.	.	TRBV5-1	TRBJ1-5	TGCGCCAGCAGCCGAGATCCGGGGGCTTATCAGCCCCAGCATTTT	CASSRDPGAYQPQHF
many	.	TRBV29-1	TRBJ1-2	TGCAGCGTTTACCTGATCGGGGTAGGCTATGGCTACACCTTC	CSVYLIGVGYGYTF
few	.	TRBV19	TRBJ2-2	TGTGCCAGTAGCCCCTTCCAGATGATCACCGGGGAGCTGTTTTTT	CASSPFQMITGELFF
few	.	TRBV6-1	TRBJ2-1	TGTGCCAGCAAAGGACCTGACTACAATGAGCAGTTCTTC	CASKGPDYNEQFF
many	TRBD2	TRBV28	TRBJ2-7	TGTGCCAGCAGGAGGGCTAGCGGGAGATGGAGCTCCTACGAGCAGTACTTC	CASRRASGRWSSYEQYF
.	.	TRBV6-1	TRBJ1-3	TGTGCCAGCAGTGACAGGGTATCGGCCATATATTTT	CASSDRVSAIYF
many	.	TRBV28	TRBJ2-7	TGTGCCAGCAGAGGGACGCGGCACGAGCAGTACTTC	CASRGTRHEQYF
.	.	TRBV28	TRBJ1-1	TGTGCCAGCAGTTGGACCGCAGGCACTGAAGCTTTCTTT	CASSWTAGTEAFF
.	.	TRBV18	TRBJ2-1	TGTGCCAGCTCACAGACCAATCGGGAGCAGTTCTTC	CASSQTNREQFF
.	.	TRBV6-1	TRBJ2-6	TGTGCCAGCAGTAGGATTTTGGGGCACGGGGCCAACGTCCTGACTTTC	CASSRILGHGANVLTF
many	.	TRBV2	TRBJ2-1	TGTGCCAGCAGAGGAGGGATAAGCTCCTACAATGAGCAGTTCTTC	CASRGGISSYNEQFF
.	.	TRBV30	TRBJ1-6	TGTGCCTGGAGTGTGACGACTTCACCCCTCCACTTT	CAWSVTTSPLHF
many	.	TRBV4-2	TRBJ2-1	TGTGCCAGCAGCGCCCACAACGAGAGGAATGAGCAGTTCTTC	CASSAHNERNEQFF
.	TRBD2	TRBV28	TRBJ2-5	TGTGCCAGCGGATTGAGCGGGATGGGGGGGGAGACCCAGTACTTC	CASGLSGMGGETQYF
few	TRBD2	TRBV6-4	TRBJ2-7	TGTGCCAGCAGTTCGCCCGGGACTATCTACGAGCAGTACTTC	CASSSPGTIYEQYF
few	TRBD1	TRBV2	TRBJ2-4	TGTGCCAGCAGTCATGACAGGGCGAGGGAACTAGCCAAAAACATTCAGTACTTC	CASSHDRARELAKNIQYF
.	.	TRBV13	TRBJ2-7	TGTGCCAGCAGCTCAGGATTGACTAGCTCCTACGAGCAGTACTTC	CASSSGLTSSYEQYF
.	TRBD2	TRBV30	TRBJ2-2	TGTGCCTGGAGTCTAGCGGGAGTAGGCACCGGGGAGCTGTTTTTT	CAWSLAGVGTGELFF
many	TRBD1	TRBV6-5	TRBJ1-5	TGTGCCAGCAGTTACTCCGGGACAGGGAAAGGCAATCAGCCCCAGCATTTT	CASSYSGTGKGNQPQHF
many	.	TRBV27	TRBJ2-7	TGTGCCAGCAGCCCCGGCCGGGGTGAAGGGACCTACGAGCAGTACTTC	CASSPGRGEGTYEQYF
few	.	TRBV5-1	TRBJ1-1	TGCGCCAGCAGCTCAAACGCCAATATCTTGAACACTGAAGCTTTCTTT	CASSSNANILNTEAFF
many	.	TRBV6-5	TRBJ1-3	TGTGCCAGCAGTTACGGACGGCTGATCTCTGGAAACACCATATATTTT	CASSYGRLISGNTIYF
few	.	TRBV11-2	TRBJ2-2	TGTGCCAGCAGCTTATGGACCACCGGGGAGCTGTTTTTT	CASSLWTTGELFF
few	.	TRBV5-1	TRBJ2-6	TGCGCCAGCAGCCCGTCTGGGGGTCCTGGGGCCAACGTCCTGACTTTC	CASSPSGGPGANVLTF
.	TRBD1	TRBV20-1	TRBJ2-3	TGCAGTGCTAGGACAGGGGGGGTATATACGCAGTATTTT	CSARTGGVYTQYF
many	.	TRBV19	TRBJ1-6	TGTGCCAGTAGTCTTTCAGGGCTGGATAATTCACCCCTCCACTTT	CASSLSGLDNSPLHF
many	.	TRBV7-3	TRBJ2-3	TGTGCCAGCAGCTTAAGGCAGGGTAGCACAGATACGCAGTATTTT	CASSLRQGSTDTQYF
many	TRBD2	TRBV18	TRBJ2-1	TGTGCCAGCTCACCCCGGACTAGCGGCGACAATGAGCAGTTCTTC	CASSPRTSGDNEQFF
few	TRBD1	TRBV19	TRBJ2-1	TGTGCCAGTAGTATACGACAGGGGGCCTACAATGAGCAGTTCTTC	CASSIRQGAYNEQFF
.	TRBD1	TRBV28	TRBJ1-5	TGTGCCAGCGGGTCACCGGGACAGTCAAACTTTCGTCCCCAGCATTTT	CASGSPGQSNFRPQHF
.	TRBD1	TRBV5-1	TRBJ1-3	TGCGCCAGCACCCCCCAGGGGGCTGGAAACACCATATATTTT	CASTPQGAGNTIYF
many	TRBD2	TRBV11-2	TRBJ2-1	TGTGCCAGCTTTCTTGCCGCCGGGACTAGCGGTTACAATGAGCAGTTCTTC	CASFLAAGTSGYNEQFF
few	TRBD1	TRBV14	TRBJ1-3	TGTGCCACCGGACAGGCTGGAAACACCATATATTTT	CATGQAGNTIYF
.	.	TRBV5-5	TRBJ1-5	TGTGCCAGCAGCCTAGTCGACAGGAATCAGCCCCAGCATTTT	CASSLVDRNQPQHF
.	TRBD2	TRBV29-1	TRBJ2-7	TGCAGCGTTGTAGGGACTACAAACTACGAGCAGTACTTC	CSVVGTTNYEQYF
many	.	TRBV12-3/TRBV12-4	TRBJ2-7	TGTGCCAGCAGTTTAGAACTAGGGAGGCTCGAGCAGTACTTC	CASSLELGRLEQYF
many	.	TRBV27	TRBJ1-1	TGTGCCAGCTCCCCCTGGACGGCAAAGAACACTGAAGCTTTCTTT	CASSPWTAKNTEAFF
many	TRBD1	TRBV28	TRBJ1-6	TGTGCCAGCAGTGAGGGACAGACTAATTCACCCCTCCACTTT	CASSEGQTNSPLHF
few	.	TRBV6-5	TRBJ2-7	TGTGCCAGCAGTTACAGGGGGTCGACCTACGAGCAGTACTTC	CASSYRGSTYEQYF
.	TRBD2	TRBV2	TRBJ2-7	TGTGCCAGCAGTGAAACGGGGGGGCGCACCTACGAGCAGTACTTC	CASSETGGRTYEQYF
few	TRBD1	TRBV20-1	TRBJ2-7	TGCAGTGCCAGGGGGCGGGACAGGGTCTTC	CSARGRDRVF
.	TRBD1	TRBV19	TRBJ1-5	TGTGCCAGTAGGGGACAGGAGTATAGCAATCAGCCCCAGCATTTT	CASRGQEYSNQPQHF
.	TRBD2	TRBV20-1	TRBJ2-1	TGCAGTGCTAGAGTGCCCCCTCGCGGGAGCCCCGGGAATGAGCAGTTCTTC	CSARVPPRGSPGNEQFF
.	TRBD2	TRBV20-1	TRBJ2-7	TGCAGTGCTAGAGAGAACGGGGGCAGGACGACCGGACTAGCGGGAACCTACGAGCAGTACTTC	CSARENGGRTTGLAGTYEQYF
many	.	TRBV2	TRBJ1-5	TGTGCCAGCAGTGATATCAGCAATCAGCCCCAGCATTTT	CASSDISNQPQHF